The rows below give T cell receptor beta chains drawn from one sample of a study of T cell responses to AZD1222 COVID-19 vaccine. Some clones are missing from TCRdb's copy, which holds only in-frame ones; the method was immunoSEQ multiplex PCR. The data show about 260,000 clones, with roughly 93% seen just once and 0.5% to 0.7% held by the top ten. The sequencing here drew on peripheral blood, taken on day 0 of AZD1222 vaccination. These receptors came from an adult in good health. Both conserved end residues are part of each CDR3. The order of the fields is J gene, clone size, V gene, D gene, CDR3 DNA, CDR3 protein. D genes are given only for firm matches. Size is stated for part of the rows, as once, few or many counts, or as a class when the clone is expanded.

J gene: TRBJ2-6
clone size: .
V gene: TRBV6-5
D gene: .
CDR3 DNA: TGTGCCAGCAAAGAGTCTGGGGCCAACGTCCTGACTTTC
CDR3 protein: CASKESGANVLTF

J gene: TRBJ2-1
clone size: .
V gene: TRBV6-5
D gene: TRBD1
CDR3 DNA: TGTGCCAGCAGTTACTCGACAGGGGCTGAGCAGTTCTTC
CDR3 protein: CASSYSTGAEQFF

J gene: TRBJ2-7
clone size: .
V gene: TRBV7-4
D gene: .
CDR3 DNA: TGTGCCAGCAGCCCGTGCGCGGAGTACGAGCAGTACTTC
CDR3 protein: CASSPCAEYEQYF

J gene: TRBJ2-2
clone size: .
V gene: TRBV7-9
D gene: .
CDR3 DNA: TGTGCCAGCAGCTTAAATCCGGCTAGCCTGACCGGGGAGCTGTTTTTT
CDR3 protein: CASSLNPASLTGELFF

J gene: TRBJ1-4
clone size: .
V gene: TRBV2
D gene: TRBD1
CDR3 DNA: TGTGCCAGCAGTGAAGCCCCCGGGACAGTAACTAATGAAAAACTGTTTTTT
CDR3 protein: CASSEAPGTVTNEKLFF

J gene: TRBJ1-1
clone size: once
V gene: TRBV28
D gene: TRBD1
CDR3 DNA: TGTGCCAGCAGTCTACTCGACAGGGGGGCGTTCTTT
CDR3 protein: CASSLLDRGAFF

J gene: TRBJ1-3
clone size: few
V gene: TRBV5-1
D gene: TRBD1
CDR3 DNA: TGCGCCAGCAGCCTCGGGACAGGTGGAAACACCATATATTTT
CDR3 protein: CASSLGTGGNTIYF

J gene: TRBJ2-7
clone size: .
V gene: TRBV4-1
D gene: TRBD1
CDR3 DNA: TGCGCCAGCAGCCACCGGGACAGGGGGATCTACGAGCAGTACTTC
CDR3 protein: CASSHRDRGIYEQYF

J gene: TRBJ1-5
clone size: .
V gene: TRBV5-1
D gene: .
CDR3 DNA: TGCGCCAGCAGCTTGGAGGGAGCTGATCAGCCCCAGCATTTT
CDR3 protein: CASSLEGADQPQHF

J gene: TRBJ2-2
clone size: .
V gene: TRBV3-1/TRBV3-2
D gene: .
CDR3 DNA: TGTGCCAGCAGATCCACCGGGGAGCTGTTTTTT
CDR3 protein: CASRSTGELFF

J gene: TRBJ1-6
clone size: .
V gene: TRBV2
D gene: .
CDR3 DNA: TGTGCCAGCAGCTCCACAGGGAGTGGTAATTCACCCCTCCACTTT
CDR3 protein: CASSSTGSGNSPLHF

J gene: TRBJ2-7
clone size: .
V gene: TRBV6-5
D gene: .
CDR3 DNA: TGTGCCAGCACTCTCCAGGGGTGGGAGCAGTACTTC
CDR3 protein: CASTLQGWEQYF

J gene: TRBJ1-5
clone size: .
V gene: TRBV18
D gene: .
CDR3 DNA: TGTGCCAGCTCACCAGACATCTACAATCAGCCCCAGCATTTT
CDR3 protein: CASSPDIYNQPQHF

J gene: TRBJ2-7
clone size: .
V gene: TRBV28
D gene: TRBD2
CDR3 DNA: TGTGCCAGCAGTTTATTAGGACTAGCGGGAGATTCCTACGAGCAGTACTTC
CDR3 protein: CASSLLGLAGDSYEQYF

J gene: TRBJ2-1
clone size: .
V gene: TRBV7-7
D gene: TRBD2
CDR3 DNA: TGTGCCAGCACCCAAGGACTAGCGGCCGGGGATGAGCAGTTCTTC
CDR3 protein: CASTQGLAAGDEQFF

J gene: TRBJ1-2
clone size: .
V gene: TRBV5-1
D gene: .
CDR3 DNA: TGCGCCAGCAGTTTTGATGGGGCCCGGGGCTATGGCTACACCTTC
CDR3 protein: CASSFDGARGYGYTF